This T cell receptor (beta chain) was identified during a study of patients and donors after allogeneic stem cell transplantation. This clonotype was observed a few times. In TCRdb, the RT-PCR reads were re-called with MiXCR into one record per CDR3 protein. This repertoire shows 390,000 or so distinct CDR3 sequences, 16% found once; its top ten account for 6.5% to 7.5%. V dropped 1 base and J dropped 8 bases, with 9 bases sitting between them. This CDR3 spans 13 amino acids. Germline-derived CDR1 and CDR2 are SGHTA and FQGTGA. V is TRBV7-3 and J is TRBJ2-1; possibly TRBD1 for D (6 bases). This clonotype originated in a human donor who was either an allogeneic HSCT recipient or a stem cell or donor lymphocyte infusion donor (not recorded which). It is not recorded whose cells these are; they may come from a transplant donor. The specimen sequenced was blood, either unsorted or a sorted T cell fraction (not recorded which). CDR3 in amino acids: CASSLNRDHEQFF. In DNA form, the CDR3 reads TGTGCCAGCAGCTTAAACAGGGACCATGAGCAGTTCTTC.